A single sample is the source of the 11 T cell receptor beta chains below, sequenced in a study of blood T cells in healthy people across ages. Combining a sample-barcoded 5' primer with a J-beta primer mix, a second PCR ran for roughly 7 to 12 cycles. Via MiXCR, TCRdb re-called the 5' RACE reads, giving one row per CDR3 protein. Among more than 500,000 distinct CDR3 sequences listed, approximately 27% were seen once. The sequencing sample was made of blood. Receptor source: a woman in her 70s in good health.

The rearrangement links TRBV7-2 to TRBJ2-3; 14 bases line up with TRBD2. There are 18 residues in the CDR3. The germline gives CDR1 SGHTA, CDR2 FQGNSA. Unmatched junction bases numbered 6, after V lost 0 bases and J lost 4 bases. DNA of the CDR3: TGTGCCAGCAGCTTAGCCGGGACTAGCGGGAGTCGATCAGATACGCAGTATTTT. Its protein is CASSLAGTSGSRSDTQYF.

The gene calls are TRBV6-5 and TRBJ1-2; a weak D match, TRBD1 (6 bases). This CDR3 region has 14 residues. V was cut by 2 bases and J by 8 bases, with 15 bases left in between. Germline V gives CDR1 MNHEY, CDR2 SVGAGI. The CDR3 loop is CASSYRRAGDGYTF. CDR3 DNA: TGTGCCAGCAGTTACAGGAGGGCAGGGGACGGCTACACCTTC.

This sequence joins TRBV19 and TRBJ1-5, with 8 bases that match TRBD1. Germline CDR1 is LNHDA and CDR2 is SQIVND (reference sequence). V lost 11 bases and J lost 5; bases outside the gene matches: 11. The CDR3 runs 14 residues. CDR3 sequence reads: CAVETGDRYQPQHF. DNA for the CDR3: TGTGCCGTGGAGACAGGGGATCGGTATCAGCCCCAGCATTTT.

The gene calls are TRBV5-1 and TRBJ2-1; 11 bases fit TRBD2. The germline gives CDR1 SGHRS, CDR2 YFSETQ. The J segment lost 6 bases and the V segment lost 4 bases, leaving 6 bases of the junction unmatched. The CDR3 loop spans 15 amino acids. The CDR3 loop is CASSMLAGGSNEQFF. The DNA for the CDR3 is TGCGCCAGCAGCATGCTAGCGGGGGGTTCCAATGAGCAGTTCTTC.

The gene calls are TRBV27 and TRBJ1-1; D may be TRBD1 (6 bases). V shed 5 bases and J shed 4 bases, with 14 bases lying between them. CDR1 is MNHEY and CDR2 is SMNVEV in the germline V gene (reference sequence). CDR3 length equals 14 residues. In DNA form, the CDR3 reads TGTGCCAGCAGTGTTTTCATAGGGGGCACTGAAGCTTTCTTT. It codes for CASSVFIGGTEAFF.

This clonotype has a handful of counts. The chain combines TRBV4-2 with TRBJ2-4; TRBD2 matches at 8 bases. The CDR3 totals 15 residues. CDR1 is LGHNA, CDR2 YNFKEQ, per germline. Trimming cost V 4 bases and J 5 bases; bases outside gene matches: 7. Written as DNA, the CDR3 is TGTGCCAGCAGCCGGACGGGACTAGGAGAAAACATTCAGTACTTC. Amino acids: CASSRTGLGENIQYF.

The chain combines TRBV5-1 with TRBJ1-2, with a weak D call TRBD1 (6 bases). Germline V CDR1 and CDR2: SGHRS, YFSETQ. V lost 4 bases to trimming and J lost 1 base, with 17 bases between them. CDR3 size: 16 residues. The CDR3 region is CASSVLPGANNYGYTF. The CDR3, as DNA: TGCGCCAGCAGCGTATTACCAGGGGCCAATAACTATGGCTACACCTTC.

This chain joins TRBV5-6 and TRBJ1-2; D possibly corresponds to TRBD1 (6 bases). V dropped 0 bases and J dropped 8 bases, with 17 bases sitting between them. CDR3 length: 15 residues. CDR1 and CDR2 from the germline V gene are SGHDT and YYEEEE. This CDR3 reads CASSLEVAGALGYTF. CDR3 nucleotide sequence: TGTGCCAGCAGCTTGGAAGTGGCAGGGGCATTGGGCTACACCTTC.

V gene TRBV20-1 combines with J gene TRBJ2-4, with 7 bases matching TRBD1. J lost 8 bases, V lost 5 bases, and 6 bases had no gene match. CDR1 is DFQATT and CDR2 is SNEGSKA in the germline V gene (reference sequence). The CDR3 totals 12 residues. CDR3 sequence (DNA): TGCAGTGCTGTAGGGGGCGCGGACATTCAGTACTTC. Its translation is CSAVGGADIQYF.

The chain employs TRBV9 and TRBJ1-1; the D gene is possibly TRBD1 (5 bases). V lost 0 bases to trimming and J lost 5 bases, with 17 bases between them. Germline V lookup: CDR1 SGDLS, CDR2 YYNGEE. CDR3 length: 16 amino acids. The CDR3 here is CASSVAVRAQGTEAFF. As DNA, the CDR3 is TGTGCCAGCAGCGTAGCTGTGAGGGCCCAGGGTACTGAAGCTTTCTTT.

This clonotype was found a few times. V and J are TRBV7-2 and TRBJ2-2; 9 nucleotides match TRBD2. The CDR3 is 15 amino acids. CDR1 is SGHTA, CDR2 FQGNSA, per germline. The J segment lost 7 bases and the V segment lost 5 bases, leaving 8 bases of the junction unmatched. The CDR3 DNA reads TGTGCCAGCAGCGCTAGCGGGGTTAGGAACGGGGAGCTGTTTTTT. Its translation is CASSASGVRNGELFF.